This T cell receptor (beta chain) was sequenced during a study of shared clonotypes between healthy human individuals. The CDR3 contains 15 residues. Per the germline V gene, CDR1 is SGHDN and CDR2 is FVKESK. Trimming removed 4 bases from V and 3 bases from J; junction bases left unmatched: 5. Genomic DNA of every subset was divided equally among multiple immunoSEQ plates. Sequencing used immunoSEQ multiplex PCR; TCRdb keeps in-frame clones, though not all of them. The profile shows millions of clones, more than 85% of them singletons. CD45RO-negative cells were positively selected for CCR7, leaving out terminally differentiated effector memory CD45RA+ cells. The donors, all of them Caucasian adults, lived in Nashville, Tennessee.

The sequence was collected from a man between 18 and 35 years old in good health. Some clones in this sample may be carry-over from other donors' samples. The material sequenced was naive CD8+ T cells from PBMCs. The chain employs TRBV14 and TRBJ2-3; 9 nucleotides match TRBD1. The CDR3 DNA is TGTGCCAGCAGCCCGTGGACAGGGGTGACAGATACGCAGTATTTT. This encodes CASSPWTGVTDTQYF.